This entry lists 24 T cell receptor beta chains sequenced from one sample in a study of T cells after posttransplantation cyclophosphamide. Assay used: immunoSEQ multiplex PCR; TCRdb lists only in-frame clones, some missing. The table lists thousands of clones, approximately 71% of them singletons, with more than 30% in the top ten. A marrow graft followed busulfan-fludarabine conditioning, with cyclophosphamide on days +3 and +4. This sample comprised PBMCs, obtained after allogeneic stem cell transplant with posttransplant cyclophosphamide. The receptor set was obtained from a male patient aged 60 to 75 who received an allogeneic stem cell transplant from an unrelated donor, was CMV-positive, and had no GVHD. Some of the T cells may derive from the graft donor.

The V call is TRBV5-6, the J call TRBJ2-7; D perhaps matches TRBD1 (5 bases). Trimming pared 1 base from V and 0 bases from J, leaving 17 bases between. CDR1 and CDR2 (germline): SGHDT, YYEEEE. This CDR3 comprises 17 residues. The CDR3 DNA reads as TGTGCCAGCAGCTTGAATTACGGACACCTGAGCTCCTACGAGCAGTACTTC. As protein: CASSLNYGHLSSYEQYF.

This clone has just a few counts. The chain employs TRBV4-3 and TRBJ1-1; D call uncertain. V lost 1 base to trimming and J lost 5 bases, with 8 bases between them. Germline loops: CDR1 LGHNA, CDR2 YSLEER. This CDR3 contains 13 residues. CDR3 protein: CASSQGLGTEAFF. In DNA form, the CDR3 reads TGCGCCAGCAGCCAAGGACTTGGGACTGAAGCTTTCTTT.

Only a few counts were recorded for this clone. The chain links TRBV2 to TRBJ2-3, with a tentative D call TRBD2 (5 bases). The CDR3 is 15 amino acids. V was trimmed by 4 bases and J by 3 bases, leaving 14 bases between them. The germline V gene encodes CDR1 SNHLY and CDR2 FYNNEI. CDR3: CASSVQRPITDTQYF. CDR3 sequence (DNA): TGTGCCAGCAGTGTTCAGCGGCCAATAACAGATACGCAGTATTTT.

The gene calls are TRBV5-4 and TRBJ2-1; 9 nucleotides line up with TRBD1. Trimming removed 4 bases from V and 9 bases from J; junction bases left unmatched: 11. Germline CDR1 reads SGHNT; CDR2 reads YYREEE (reference sequence). The CDR3 contains 15 residues. DNA for the CDR3: TGTGCCAGCAGCCCTACAGGGGGCGATTCCGGTGAGCAGTTCTTC. It encodes CASSPTGGDSGEQFF.

The DNA of the CDR3 is TGTGCCAGCAGCTTGGAGGTCGGGAGGTACGAGCAGTACTTC. Translation gives CASSLEVGRYEQYF. This rearrangement joins TRBV5-4 to TRBJ2-7, with TRBD2 matching over 7 bases. The CDR3 is 14 residues long. V trimming: 0 bases; J trimming: 4 bases; junction bases outside the gene matches: 4. Looked up from germline, CDR1 is SGHNT and CDR2 is YYREEE (reference sequence).

The V and J genes are TRBV9 and TRBJ2-3, with 9 bases identical to TRBD1. Germline V lookup: CDR1 SGDLS, CDR2 YYNGEE. This CDR3 has 18 residues. Unmatched junction bases numbered 14, after V lost 4 bases and J lost 2 bases. CDR3 DNA sequence: TGTGCCAGCAGCTTCTCAATAGGGGACAGGGCCCACACAGATACGCAGTATTTT. Protein sequence: CASSFSIGDRAHTDTQYF. Using reference TRBV9 and TRBJ2-3 for the parts outside the CDR3, the full variable domain is DSGVTQTPKHLITATGQRVTLRCSPRSGDLSVYWYQQSLDQGLQFLIQYYNGEERAKGNILERFSAQQFPDLHSELNLSSLELGDSALYFCASSFSIGDRAHTDTQYFGPGTRLTVL.

The chain couples TRBV2 to TRBJ2-3; D might be TRBD1 (6 bases). This CDR3 spans 15 amino acids. Germline V gene data show CDR1 as SNHLY and CDR2 as FYNNEI. V lost 7 bases and J lost 6, with 20 bases in between. The CDR3 sequence: CASIQRGRTFDTQYF. CDR3 nucleotides: TGTGCCAGCATCCAAAGGGGGAGAACTTTCGATACGCAGTATTTT. Filled out from reference TRBV2 and TRBJ2-3, the complete variable domain reads EPEVTQTPSHQVTQMGQEVILRCVPISNHLYFYWYRQILGQKVEFLVSFYNNEISEKSEIFDDQFSVERPDGSNFTLKIRSTKLEDSAMYFCASIQRGRTFDTQYFGPGTRLTVL.

The sample holds one count of this clone. This chain joins TRBV2 and TRBJ1-4; weak D call: TRBD1 (5 bases). The V end lost 4 bases, the J end lost 7 bases, and 13 bases lay between the germline ends. Germline CDR1 SNHLY, CDR2 FYNNEI. CDR3 length: 14 residues. CDR3 DNA: TGTGCCAGCAGTGCCAGGGAGGTCCGTGAAAAACTGTTTTTT. Its protein is CASSAREVREKLFF.

The rearrangement links TRBV19 to TRBJ2-7; a weak D match, TRBD1 (7 bases). CDR1 and CDR2 from the germline V gene are LNHDA and SQIVND (reference sequence). The CDR3 is made up of 15 amino acids. With 2 bases removed from V and 3 bases from J, the gap between germline ends came to 14 bases. CDR3: CASSIIGGGGYEQYF. Here the CDR3 DNA reads TGTGCCAGTAGTATAATCGGAGGGGGCGGCTACGAGCAGTACTTC.

The chain recombines TRBV19 with TRBJ2-5, with 7 bases that match TRBD2. From germline, CDR1 is LNHDA and CDR2 SQIVND (reference sequence). This CDR3 is built from 14 residues. V shed 4 bases, J shed 1 base, and the junction held 3 bases outside the gene matches. CDR3 amino acids: CASSNGGSQETQYF. The CDR3 nucleotides are TGTGCCAGTAGTAACGGGGGGTCCCAAGAGACCCAGTACTTC.

This chain links TRBV2 with TRBJ2-7, with 10 nucleotides matching TRBD1. With 6 bases clipped from V and 7 bases from J, the junction kept 6 bases outside the gene matches. Germline CDR1 and CDR2: SNHLY and FYNNEI. This CDR3 comprises 13 residues. The CDR3 protein is CASSQDRGREQYF. The DNA for the CDR3 is TGTGCCAGCAGCCAAGACAGGGGGCGGGAGCAGTACTTC.

V gene TRBV2 combines with J gene TRBJ1-6; TRBD1 aligns across 10 bases. Trimming removed 2 bases from V and 9 bases from J; junction bases left unmatched: 1. CDR1 SNHLY and CDR2 FYNNEI come from the germline V gene. The CDR3 has 14 amino acids. CDR3 residues: CASSERTGGSPLHF. DNA of the CDR3: TGTGCCAGCAGTGAACGGACAGGGGGTTCACCCCTCCACTTT.

V gene TRBV7-8 combines with J gene TRBJ2-7, with TRBD2 as a possible D gene (6 bases). V was clipped by 1 base and J by 3 bases, with 10 bases between them. The CDR3 totals 14 residues. Germline assignment: CDR1 SGHVS and CDR2 FQNEAQ. The CDR3 sequence: CASSLGEVGYEQYF. The CDR3 bases are TGTGCCAGCAGCTTAGGGGAGGTGGGCTACGAGCAGTACTTC.

The chain combines TRBV2 with TRBJ2-3; 14 bases agree with TRBD2. CDR1 and CDR2 from the germline V gene are SNHLY and FYNNEI. The CDR3 is 18 residues long. The trim removed 6 bases at V and 4 bases at J, leaving 12 bases unmatched. The DNA for the CDR3 is TGTGCCAGCAGAGGGACAGGGACTAGCGGGAGAAGTGCAGATACGCAGTATTTT. As protein: CASRGTGTSGRSADTQYF.

V gene TRBV5-4 combines with J gene TRBJ1-1, with 9 positions matching TRBD1. CDR1 and CDR2 (germline): SGHNT, YYREEE (reference sequence). The CDR3 is 15 amino acids. V was clipped by 4 bases and J by 12 bases; unmatched bases: 16. The CDR3 nucleotides are TGTGCCAGCAGCCCGGACCCGGACAGGGGAGCTTGGTCTTTCTTT. Its protein product is CASSPDPDRGAWSFF.

This clone came up a few times. The rearrangement links TRBV23-1 to TRBJ1-2; weak D call: TRBD1 (5 bases). TRBV23-1 is recorded as an ORF, its role being uncertain. The CDR3 is 15 amino acids. V was trimmed by 3 bases and J by 4 bases, leaving 15 bases between them. CDR3 region: CASSHETQVFYGYTF. CDR3 sequence (DNA): TGCGCCAGCAGTCACGAGACACAGGTGTTCTATGGCTACACCTTC.

The chain combines TRBV28 with TRBJ1-5; D possibly corresponds to TRBD1 (5 bases). The length of the CDR3 is 17 residues. Trimming left V 6 bases short and J 2 bases short, with 20 bases between. CDR1 and CDR2 (germline): MDHEN, SYDVKM. The CDR3 bases are TGTGCCAGCAGCCTACGACTTTCAGGGATGGGCAATCAGCCCCAGCATTTT. Protein: CASSLRLSGMGNQPQHF. The full variable domain, in which reference TRBV28 and TRBJ1-5 provide the parts outside the CDR3, is DVKVTQSSRYLVKRTGEKVFLECVQDMDHENMFWYRQDPGLGLRLIYFSYDVKMKEKGDIPEGYSVSREKKERFSLILESASTNQTSMYLCASSLRLSGMGNQPQHFGDGTRLSIL.

The chain links TRBV4-2 to TRBJ1-2, with 7 positions matching TRBD1. The CDR3 sequence is 14 residues long. Trimming removed 6 bases from V and 7 bases from J; junction bases left unmatched: 11. In germline, CDR1 is LGHNA, CDR2 YNFKEQ. In DNA form, the CDR3 reads TGTGCCAGCAGTCCAGACACAGGGGCTACTGGCTACACCTTC. Residues: CASSPDTGATGYTF.

The chain carries TRBV28 and TRBJ2-2; 7 nucleotides match TRBD1. The CDR3 length is 13 residues. Germline values: CDR1 MDHEN, CDR2 SYDVKM. The DNA for the CDR3 is TGTGCGGGACAGAGTGCGAACACCGGGGAGCTGTTTTTT. Translated: CAGQSANTGELFF.

A few counts support this clone. The J gene is TRBJ1-5, the V gene TRBV28; 8 bases agree with TRBD1. CDR3 size: 13 residues. Germline values: CDR1 MDHEN, CDR2 SYDVKM. Trimming at V came to 5 bases and at J to 6 bases, leaving 3 bases not matched to a gene. The CDR3: CASSMGQAQPQHF. The CDR3 region has the DNA TGTGCCAGCAGTATGGGACAGGCTCAGCCCCAGCATTTT.

The V call is TRBV11-2, the J call TRBJ2-7, with 11 positions matching TRBD1. J was trimmed by 2 bases and V by 3 bases; bases with no gene match: 6. This CDR3 contains 16 residues. Germline CDR1 and CDR2: SGHAT and FQNNGV. The CDR3 nucleotides read TGTGCCAGCAGCTTCGTCGGACAGGGGGCCCCCTACGAGCAGTACTTC. Translating gives CASSFVGQGAPYEQYF.

About this clone: An end of the junction does not agree with germline; a read error may underlie this. The V and J genes are TRBV10-1 and TRBJ2-5; no clear D. This CDR3 is 12 amino acids long. CDR1 is WNHNN, CDR2 SYGVQD, per germline (reference sequence). The CDR3 region is CATSPRSETQYF. The CDR3 coding sequence is TGCGCCACCAGTCCTAGGTCGGAGACCCAGTACTTC.

The genes are TRBV11-3 and TRBJ2-3, with TRBD1 matching 10 bases. Germline V CDR1 and CDR2: SGHNT, YENEEA. The CDR3 totals 15 residues. J lost 2 bases, V lost 5 bases, and 4 bases had no gene match. This CDR3 is CASSPRQGATDTQYF. In DNA, the CDR3 is TGTGCCAGCAGCCCGCGACAGGGGGCCACAGATACGCAGTATTTT.

The chain recombines TRBV28 with TRBJ1-2, with D perhaps matching TRBD1 (6 bases). Germline V gene data show CDR1 as MDHEN and CDR2 as SYDVKM. V was pared by 2 bases and J by 7 bases, with 17 bases between. The CDR3 length is 15 residues. The CDR3: CASSLDSSVQGGYTF. CDR3 coding DNA: TGTGCCAGCAGTTTAGATTCTTCGGTACAGGGTGGCTACACCTTC.